These 23 T cell receptor beta chains were all obtained from the same sample, sequenced in a study of radiotherapy plus CTLA-4 blockade in lung cancer. The protocol was immunoSEQ multiplex PCR, while the TCRdb copy is restricted to in-frame clones and leaves out a portion. The sample lists around 70,000 clones; around 86% were seen once. The sample consisted of peripheral blood, taken from a patient treated with radiotherapy plus ipilimumab. These receptor sequences come from a human donor with non-small cell lung cancer who had a partial response to radiotherapy plus ipilimumab.

This sequence joins TRBV9 and TRBJ1-1; D is perhaps TRBD1 (5 bases). The CDR3 runs to 15 residues. Trimming took 0 bases from V and 6 from J, leaving 15 bases between them. Germline values: CDR1 SGDLS, CDR2 YYNGEE. The CDR3 region is CASSVDPGVGAEAFF. For the CDR3, the DNA is TGTGCCAGCAGCGTAGACCCGGGGGTCGGGGCTGAAGCTTTCTTT.

J is TRBJ2-2 and V is TRBV7-3, with 9 bases that match TRBD1. The CDR3 loop spans 15 amino acids. CDR1 is SGHTA and CDR2 is FQGTGA in the germline V gene. V gave up 5 bases and J gave up 5 bases; unmatched junction bases: 6. CDR3 nucleotide sequence: TGTGCCAGCAGCCCACAGGGGGCTCTAACCGGGGAGCTGTTTTTT. Translated, it gives CASSPQGALTGELFF.

This chain connects TRBV28 to TRBJ1-5; TRBD1 agrees at 10 bases. This CDR3 region has 24 residues. The germline V gene encodes CDR1 MDHEN and CDR2 SYDVKM. The J segment lost 4 bases and the V segment lost 0 bases, leaving 27 bases of the junction unmatched. CDR3 in amino acids: CASSLWAPNAAGQGRRLPNQPQHF. For the CDR3, the DNA is TGTGCCAGCAGTTTATGGGCCCCTAACGCAGCGGGACAGGGGCGGAGGCTACCAAATCAGCCCCAGCATTTT.

The chain carries TRBV28 and TRBJ2-5, with a weak D call TRBD2 (6 bases). Judging by the DNA end, TRBJ2-7 fits better; the J call may be wrong. Germline-derived CDR1 and CDR2 are MDHEN and SYDVKM. CDR3 length: 13 residues. The CDR3 loop is CASRPGLSGEQYF. The CDR3 DNA sequence: TGTGCCAGCAGGCCGGGACTTAGCGGCGAGCAGTACTTC.

A single count supports this clone. The V call is TRBV29-1, the J call TRBJ2-5; a weak D match, TRBD1 (6 bases). CDR1 is SQVTM, CDR2 ANQGSEA, per germline. This CDR3 has 12 residues. Trimming took off 7 bases at V and 5 bases at J, with 14 bases between the two ends. The CDR3 here is CSGSQGHETQYF. CDR3 bases: TGCAGCGGCTCTCAGGGACACGAGACCCAGTACTTC.

V is TRBV6-5 and J is TRBJ2-2, with TRBD1 as a possible D gene (5 bases). This CDR3 spans 14 amino acids. V lost 6 bases, J lost 4 bases, and 12 bases lay in between. Per germline, CDR1 MNHEY and CDR2 SVGAGI. The CDR3 bases are TGTGCCAGCAGGACTGACAGAACCACCGGGGAGCTGTTTTTT. Translated: CASRTDRTTGELFF.

Sample share makes this clone medium-sized (0.01 to 0.1%). The CDR3 reads CASSKRENYEQYF. In nucleotides, the CDR3 is TGTGCCAGCAGTAAGCGGGAGAACTACGAGCAGTACTTC. The V call is TRBV7-9, the J call TRBJ2-7; TRBD2 aligns across 8 bases. Trimming cost V 6 bases and J 3 bases; bases outside gene matches: 4. Germline assignment: CDR1 SEHNR and CDR2 FQNEAQ (reference sequence). This CDR3 region has 13 residues.

The genes are TRBV15 and TRBJ2-1, with TRBD1 matching over 8 bases. J lost 5 bases, V lost 0 bases, and 6 bases had no gene match. The germline V gene has CDR1 LNHNV and CDR2 YYDKDF (reference sequence). There are 16 residues in the CDR3. In DNA, the CDR3 is TGTGCCACCAGCAGAGAGGGGAGCAGGGGGCACAATGAGCAGTTCTTC. Its translation: CATSREGSRGHNEQFF.

This clone was seen a few times. This rearrangement joins TRBV10-3 to TRBJ2-7; 7 positions agree with TRBD2. The germline gives CDR1 ENHRY, CDR2 SYGVKD. There are 18 residues in the CDR3. V lost 8 bases and J lost 0; bases outside the gene matches: 19. The chain's CDR3 is CAIYKTREGGPSSYEQYF. CDR3 nucleotides: TGTGCCATCTATAAAACCAGGGAGGGAGGGCCCAGCTCCTACGAGCAGTACTTC.

Comment on this clone: Germline and junction disagree at one end, which may indicate a read error. Other DNA sequences in the sample encode the same CDR3. The chain has TRBV2 and TRBJ1-2, with D maybe TRBD1 (5 bases). The length of the CDR3 is 13 residues. The germline CDR1 and CDR2 sequences are SNHLY and FYNNEI. Here the CDR3 DNA reads TGTGCCAGTAGTGAAACGGCAGGGAATGGCTACACCTTC. Its protein is CASSETAGNGYTF.

The V and J genes are TRBV5-1 and TRBJ2-1; D uncertain. The germline V gene has CDR1 SGHRS and CDR2 YFSETQ. CDR3 length: 14 residues. Trimming took off 0 bases at V and 8 bases at J, with 12 bases between the two ends. The CDR3 DNA follows: TGCGCCAGCAGCTTGGGCGTCCCTCAGGATGAGCAGTTCTTC. The encoded protein is CASSLGVPQDEQFF.

This clone was seen just once. The rearrangement uses TRBV7-6 and TRBJ2-5, with a possible D match to TRBD1 (5 bases). Trimming removed 2 bases from V and 5 bases from J, with 12 bases in between. The CDR3 totals 14 residues. Looked up from germline, CDR1 is SGHVS and CDR2 is FNYEAQ. CDR3: CASSLIPAGETQYF. For the CDR3, the DNA is TGTGCCAGCAGCTTAATCCCGGCAGGGGAGACCCAGTACTTC.

The chain links TRBV19 to TRBJ1-5; D not certain. The germline CDR1 and CDR2 sequences are LNHDA and SQIVND (reference sequence). Trimming pared 1 base from V and 9 bases from J, leaving 19 bases between. The CDR3 sequence is 16 residues long. The CDR3 sequence: CASSIVQTIFFTPQHF. The DNA for the CDR3 is TGTGCCAGTAGTATAGTTCAAACAATCTTTTTCACGCCCCAGCATTTT. Filled out from reference TRBV19 and TRBJ1-5, the complete variable domain reads DGGITQSPKYLFRKEGQNVTLSCEQNLNHDAMYWYRQDPGQGLRLIYYSQIVNDFQKGDIAEGYSVSREKKESFPLTVTSAQKNPTAFYLCASSIVQTIFFTPQHFGDGTRLSIL.

V gene TRBV29-1 combines with J gene TRBJ2-1; D perhaps matches TRBD2 (6 bases). CDR3 size: 14 residues. V lost 5 bases, J lost 7 bases, and 18 bases lay in between. The germline gives CDR1 SQVTM, CDR2 ANQGSEA. The CDR3 reads CSVHKGGAGNEQFF. The CDR3 nucleotides read TGCAGCGTTCACAAAGGAGGGGCAGGGAATGAGCAGTTCTTC.

This clone was detected once. The chain recombines TRBV25-1 with TRBJ1-1; D gene ambiguous. V shed 2 bases and J shed 3 bases, with 10 bases lying between them. The CDR3 extends over 14 amino acids. Germline assignment: CDR1 MGHDK and CDR2 SYGVNS. CDR3 sequence (DNA): TGTGCCAGCAGTGAACGGCGGGGAGACACTGAAGCTTTCTTT. This encodes CASSERRGDTEAFF.

This clone was detected only once. One end of the junction is discordant with germline, which a read error may explain. The gene calls are TRBV28 and TRBJ2-7, with 9 bases lining up with TRBD1. The germline CDR1 and CDR2 sequences are MDHEN and SYDVKM. This CDR3 comprises 14 residues. The CDR3 region has the DNA TGTGCCAGCACAGGCAGGGACAGGGATGTATTCGCGGGCTTC. Protein sequence: CASTGRDRDVFAGF.

This clone showed up just once. The chain couples TRBV9 to TRBJ2-3; 10 nucleotides agree with TRBD2. The J segment lost 0 bases and the V segment lost 0 bases, leaving 10 bases of the junction unmatched. CDR1 is SGDLS and CDR2 is YYNGEE in the germline V gene. The CDR3 runs 19 residues. The DNA of the CDR3 is TGTGCCAGCAGCGTAGGGGTTGGGACTAGCGCTCCTAGCACAGATACGCAGTATTTT. Its translation: CASSVGVGTSAPSTDTQYF.

A few counts support this clone. This chain uses TRBV30 with TRBJ1-1; D gene unclear. This CDR3 region has 17 residues. V was shortened by 2 bases and J by 4 bases, with 23 bases between the two germline ends. Germline CDR1 is GTSNPN and CDR2 is SVGIG (reference sequence). The CDR3 region is CAWSNGLPQLRGTEAFF. The CDR3, as DNA: TGTGCCTGGAGTAACGGCTTACCCCAACTCAGAGGCACTGAAGCTTTCTTT.

The chain couples TRBV11-2 to TRBJ2-1, with D possibly matching TRBD2 (5 bases). Deletions cut 5 bases from V and 7 bases from J, with 12 bases between. The CDR3 length is 13 residues. In germline, CDR1 is SGHAT, CDR2 FQNNGV. The CDR3 is CASSPRTQNEQFF. The DNA for the CDR3 is TGTGCCAGCAGCCCCCGGACTCAGAATGAGCAGTTCTTC.

This clone was detected only a few times. The J gene is TRBJ2-7, the V gene TRBV21-1; the D segment call TRBD1 is taken from the table without a DNA check. TRBV21-1 is tagged as a pseudogene. The CDR3 sequence is 14 residues long. The CDR3 protein is CASIQSGTPYEQYF. DNA for the CDR3: TGTGCCAGCATACAATCCGGGACACCCTACGAGCAGTACTTC.

The V gene is TRBV27, the J gene TRBJ2-6; 9 bases are a match to TRBD1. V trimming: 3 bases; J trimming: 4 bases; junction bases outside the gene matches: 10. The CDR3 has 18 residues. CDR1 is MNHEY and CDR2 is SMNVEV in the germline V gene (reference sequence). The CDR3 region has the DNA TGTGCCAGCAGTTTCTTCGGGACAGGGCTATCAGGGGCCAACGTCCTGACTTTC. This sequence encodes CASSFFGTGLSGANVLTF.

V usage is TRBV6-1 and J usage is TRBJ1-2; 8 bases align to TRBD1. The CDR3 spans 14 residues. Trimming removed 4 bases from V and 6 bases from J; junction bases left unmatched: 7. Germline lookup yields CDR1 MNHNS and CDR2 SASEGT. The CDR3 is CASSGGQGYNGYTF. Here the CDR3 DNA reads TGTGCCAGCAGTGGCGGACAGGGTTATAATGGCTACACCTTC.

The chain uses TRBV18 and TRBJ2-1; TRBD2 aligns across 10 bases. Trimming cost V 3 bases and J 0 bases; bases outside gene matches: 8. CDR3 length equals 18 residues. In germline, CDR1 is KGHSH, CDR2 LQKENI. For the CDR3, the DNA is TGTGCCAGCTCACCTGTGGCTAGCGGGAGCCCCTCCTACAATGAGCAGTTCTTC. Amino acids: CASSPVASGSPSYNEQFF.